One and the same sample provided the 20 T cell receptor beta chains below, sequenced in a study of glioma-infiltrating T cells after dendritic cell vaccination. TCRdb keeps only in-frame clones here, not all; method: immunoSEQ multiplex PCR. The sample yields fewer than 85,000 clones, about 80% seen once. The sample here was blood, taken before dendritic cell vaccination. The receptors here all came from a human donor with glioblastoma.

The V and J genes are TRBV7-8 and TRBJ2-5; 7 bases are a match to TRBD2. CDR1 SGHVS and CDR2 FQNEAQ come from the germline V gene. The J segment lost 1 base and the V segment lost 9 bases, leaving 11 bases of the junction unmatched. The CDR3 has 15 residues. DNA of the CDR3: TGTGCCAGTAAGCCCGCGGGAGTCGGCCAAGAGACCCAGTACTTC. This encodes CASKPAGVGQETQYF.

The V and J genes are TRBV29-1 and TRBJ1-1, with TRBD1 matching over 10 bases. Trimming at V came to 4 bases and at J to 5 bases, leaving 7 bases not matched to a gene. The CDR3 spans 14 residues. In germline, CDR1 is SQVTM, CDR2 ANQGSEA. CDR3 nucleotide sequence: TGCAGCGTTGGCGGGGGGACAGGGGTTACTGAAGCTTTCTTT. Its protein product is CSVGGGTGVTEAFF.

This sequence joins TRBV7-9 and TRBJ1-2, with D possibly being TRBD1 (5 bases). In germline, CDR1 is SEHNR, CDR2 FQNEAQ (reference sequence). Trimming cost V 5 bases and J 4 bases, with 20 bases left between them. CDR3 size: 16 residues. This CDR3 is CASSPEGRSGGYGYTF. CDR3 nucleotides: TGTGCCAGCAGCCCCGAGGGGAGGTCGGGAGGCTATGGCTACACCTTC.

The chain uses TRBV11-2 and TRBJ2-3; 7 bases align to TRBD2. The CDR3 spans 15 residues. Losses at the gene ends were 4 bases for V and 6 bases for J; bases not matched to a gene: 10. Germline CDR1 reads SGHAT; CDR2 reads FQNNGV. The CDR3 loop is CASSYKVAGADTQYF. For the CDR3, the DNA is TGTGCCAGCAGCTATAAGGTGGCGGGAGCCGATACGCAGTATTTT.

The CDR3 protein is CASTGTSENIQYF. In DNA, the CDR3 is TGTGCCAGCACCGGGACTAGCGAAAACATTCAGTACTTC. The chain carries TRBV7-8 and TRBJ2-4, with 10 bases that match TRBD2. The CDR3 has 13 residues. V gave up 7 bases and J gave up 5 bases; unmatched junction bases: 2. The germline CDR1 and CDR2 sequences are SGHVS and FQNEAQ.

The rearrangement uses TRBV12-5 and TRBJ2-1; D uncertain. V shed 5 bases and J shed 6 bases, with 8 bases lying between them. The CDR3 is 12 amino acids. Per germline, CDR1 LGHNT and CDR2 FRNRAP. The CDR3 protein is CASGPSPNEQFF. CDR3 nucleotides: TGTGCTAGTGGTCCTTCCCCCAATGAGCAGTTCTTC.

This clone was seen only a few times. V usage is TRBV18 and J usage is TRBJ2-1; 16 bases are shared with TRBD2. The V gene end was trimmed by 0 bases and the J gene end by 13 bases; junction bases not matched to a gene: 6. CDR1 is KGHSH, CDR2 LQKENI, per germline. The CDR3 is 16 residues long. In DNA, the CDR3 is TGTGCCAGCTCACCACCCCCGGGACTAGCGGGAGGGGATCAGTTCTTC. This codes for CASSPPPGLAGGDQFF.

V gene TRBV11-2 combines with J gene TRBJ2-5; 9 bases match TRBD2. Trimming removed 3 bases from V and 5 bases from J; junction bases left unmatched: 7. The CDR3 is made up of 15 amino acids. From germline, CDR1 is SGHAT and CDR2 FQNNGV. CDR3 amino acids: CASSLSGGRGETQYF. The CDR3 nucleotides read TGTGCCAGCAGCTTGAGCGGGGGGAGGGGGGAGACCCAGTACTTC.

This rearrangement joins TRBV4-2 to TRBJ1-1; weak D call: TRBD1 (5 bases). The length of the CDR3 is 16 residues. Per the germline V gene, CDR1 is LGHNA and CDR2 is YNFKEQ. Trimming left V 0 bases short and J 1 base short, with 12 bases between. CDR3 in amino acids: CASSQDRAEKNTEAFF. The CDR3 nucleotides read TGTGCCAGCAGCCAAGACAGGGCGGAAAAGAACACTGAAGCTTTCTTT.

V usage is TRBV19 and J usage is TRBJ1-2; D unresolved. The ends were cut back, 6 bases at V and 0 bases at J, with 5 bases in the middle. Per germline, CDR1 LNHDA and CDR2 SQIVND (reference sequence). The CDR3 totals 12 residues. This chain's CDR3 is CASRQSNYGYTF. CDR3 DNA: TGTGCCAGTAGACAGTCTAACTATGGCTACACCTTC.

A single count supports this clone. This chain joins TRBV6-5 and TRBJ2-3, with a tentative D call TRBD2 (5 bases). Trimming took off 0 bases at V and 0 bases at J, with 7 bases between the two ends. Germline V gives CDR1 MNHEY, CDR2 SVGAGI. CDR3 length: 15 amino acids. The CDR3 DNA sequence: TGTGCCAGCAGTTACTCTTGGACTAGCACAGATACGCAGTATTTT. Encoded protein: CASSYSWTSTDTQYF.

This clone was picked up a small number of times. The junction differs from germline at one of its ends, possibly a read error. This chain uses TRBV9 with TRBJ2-4; 8 positions agree with TRBD2. Per the germline V gene, CDR1 is SGDLS and CDR2 is YYNGEE. The CDR3 has 12 residues. The CDR3 sequence: CASSLETGTRSF. CDR3 coding DNA: TGTGCCAGCAGCTTGGAAACTGGGACTAGGAGTTTC.

CDR3 sequence: CASSARRGQGDRGYTF. CDR3 coding DNA: TGTGCCAGCAGTGCCCGAAGAGGTCAGGGGGATCGGGGCTACACCTTC. The chain has TRBV6-1 and TRBJ1-2; 7 bases align to TRBD1. The CDR3 length is 16 residues. J gave up 8 bases and V 4 bases, and 16 bases lay outside the gene matches. The germline gives CDR1 MNHNS, CDR2 SASEGT.

This chain uses TRBV30 with TRBJ1-2; no clear D gene. The CDR3 has 13 amino acids. Germline V gives CDR1 GTSNPN, CDR2 SVGIG (reference sequence). The ends were cut back, 3 bases at V and 3 bases at J, with 11 bases in the middle. In nucleotides, the CDR3 is TGTGCCTGGAGCGGGAGACGGGACTATGGCTACACCTTC. It yields the protein CAWSGRRDYGYTF.

This chain connects TRBV18 to TRBJ1-2; a possible D gene is TRBD1 (6 bases). CDR3 length equals 19 residues. The germline V gene has CDR1 KGHSH and CDR2 LQKENI. With 3 bases removed from V and 9 bases from J, the gap between germline ends came to 32 bases. The CDR3 here is CASSPYTPGQRNRHFRYTF. In DNA form, the CDR3 reads TGTGCCAGCTCACCTTATACTCCTGGACAGCGGAATCGGCACTTTCGCTACACCTTC. Full variable domain (remainder filled in from reference TRBV18 and TRBJ1-2): NAGVMQNPRHLVRRRGQEARLRCSPMKGHSHVYWYRQLPEEGLKFMVYLQKENIIDESGMPKERFSAEFPKEGPSILRIQQVVRGDSAAYFCASSPYTPGQRNRHFRYTFGSGTRLTVV.

This clone was counted once. CDR3 loop: CASTRDRSHNYGYTF. In nucleotides, the CDR3 is TGTGCCAGCACCCGGGACAGGAGCCATAACTATGGCTACACCTTC. The rearrangement uses TRBV6-5 and TRBJ1-2; 8 nucleotides agree with TRBD1. The J segment lost 1 base and the V segment lost 7 bases, leaving 8 bases of the junction unmatched. This CDR3 is 15 amino acids long. Germline V gene data show CDR1 as MNHEY and CDR2 as SVGAGI.

The chain recombines TRBV5-4 with TRBJ2-5; 7 bases line up with TRBD2. The germline V gene encodes CDR1 SGHNT and CDR2 YYREEE (reference sequence). After removal of 4 bases from V and 1 base from J, the junction contained 7 bases not matched to a gene. The CDR3 covers 15 residues. CDR3 loop: CASSVRGGTQETQYF. CDR3 sequence (DNA): TGTGCCAGCAGCGTACGCGGGGGTACCCAAGAGACCCAGTACTTC.

The chain combines TRBV2 with TRBJ1-2; TRBD1 matches 9 bases. Germline lookup yields CDR1 SNHLY and CDR2 FYNNEI. This CDR3 is 15 amino acids long. V trimming: 4 bases; J trimming: 2 bases; junction bases outside the gene matches: 5. DNA for the CDR3: TGTGCCAGCAGTGTACAGGGGGCAAGGAACTATGGCTACACCTTC. Its protein product is CASSVQGARNYGYTF.

The rearrangement uses TRBV25-1 and TRBJ1-1, with D possibly TRBD1 on 6 matching bases. This CDR3 spans 14 amino acids. The V gene lost 5 bases and the J gene lost 0 bases, with 10 bases spanning the gap. Germline CDR1 is MGHDK and CDR2 is SYGVNS. The CDR3 coding sequence is TGTGCCAGCAGTAAGGGACAAATGAACACTGAAGCTTTCTTT. Residues: CASSKGQMNTEAFF.

The V and J genes are TRBV19 and TRBJ1-1; the D is unclear. Germline V CDR1 and CDR2: LNHDA, SQIVND (reference sequence). The CDR3 sequence is 16 residues long. Trimming cost V 4 bases and J 2 bases, with 17 bases left between them. CDR3 coding DNA: TGTGCCAGTAGTACCAGATCAGGTACCCAAAACACTGAAGCTTTCTTT. Its protein is CASSTRSGTQNTEAFF.